The subject of this entry is one T cell receptor beta chain. Its antigen is as yet unknown. Germline loops: CDR1 KGHSY, CDR2 FQNENV. The CDR3 consists of 15 residues. Losses at the gene ends were 3 bases for V and 10 bases for J; bases not matched to a gene: 9. This entry is derived from a study of cytomegalovirus exposure and HLA in healthy donors. At the level of the study: Ancestry clustering placed more than 65% of some 400 genotyped donors in the Caucasian-associated cluster. Whole-study results and caveats: An analysis that came later showed most CMV-associated TCR beta chains appearing HLA-restricted.

Nominal health characterized the donors when sampled, though unrecorded immune exposures were likely. Both 60 Vbeta primers and 13 Jbeta primers went into the PCR. Only in-frame clones appear in the TCRdb table, and some are missing; sequencing was by immunoSEQ multiplex PCR. The sample shows about 170,000 clones, roughly 84% of them seen only once. The sequence was obtained from a male donor in good health and CMV-seronegative. Sequencing used PBMCs. The chain recombines TRBV16 with TRBJ1-6; 7 bases line up with TRBD1. The CDR3: CASSHRDRVGSPLHF. For the CDR3, the DNA is TGTGCCAGCAGCCATCGAGACAGGGTGGGGTCACCCCTCCACTTT.